Listed below are T cell receptor beta chains from one sample, sequenced in a study of T cells in Graves' hyperthyroidism and ophthalmopathy. TCRdb analysed the multiplex PCR reads with MiXCR anew, one entry per CDR3 protein. The data show 250,000 to 400,000 distinct CDR3 sequences, around 15% seen once. The sample taken for sequencing was blood. The receptors come from a middle-aged woman with Graves' ophthalmopathy. The CDR3 runs from the conserved cysteine through the conserved F or W. Each record gives: CDR3 length, J gene, D gene, V gene, clone size, CDR3 DNA, CDR3 protein. D genes are given only for firm matches. Clone sizes are given selectively: once, few, many, or a class where the clone is expanded.

15 | TRBJ1-5 | TRBD1 | TRBV9 | many | TGTGCCAGCAGTGTGACAGGGGGGAGCAATCAGCCCCAGCATTTT | CASSVTGGSNQPQHF
13 | TRBJ1-1 | NA | TRBV6-2/TRBV6-3 | few | TGTGCCAGCAACTTCCAGGGTAGCACTGAAGCTTTCTTT | CASNFQGSTEAFF
15 | TRBJ2-1 | NA | TRBV28 | many | TGTGCCAGCAGTTCCCGCGGGTCGCCCGTCAATGAGCAGTTCTTC | CASSSRGSPVNEQFF
23 | TRBJ1-5 | NA | TRBV6-2/TRBV6-3 | many | TGTGCCAGCACCCCACCACCCTTTAAATCCGGGCTAAAAGGGAGCGCGAGCAATCAGCCCCAGCATTTT | CASTPPPFKSGLKGSASNQPQHF
12 | TRBJ1-5 | NA | TRBV29-1 | NA | TGCAGCGTTTCGGGTAGCAATCAGCCCCAGCATTTT | CSVSGSNQPQHF
22 | TRBJ2-2 | TRBD2 | TRBV15 | few | TGTGCCACCAGCACGACTTCAGTGACCCCGGGACTAGCGGGGCCGGGCACCGGGGAGCTGTTTTTT | CATSTTSVTPGLAGPGTGELFF
13 | TRBJ2-1 | NA | TRBV7-2 | NA | TGTGCCAGCAGCTTGACTAGATTGGCTGAGCAGTTCTTC | CASSLTRLAEQFF
14 | TRBJ2-3 | TRBD2 | TRBV2 | many | TGTGCCAGCAAACCCGGGACTAGCGCGGATACGCAGTATTTT | CASKPGTSADTQYF
17 | TRBJ1-1 | NA | TRBV7-8 | many | TGTGCCAGCAGCTTAGTGGGTCGTGCAGGGAGGGCCACTGAAGCTTTCTTT | CASSLVGRAGRATEAFF
17 | TRBJ2-7 | TRBD2 | TRBV11-2 | many | TGTGCCAGCAGCTTACTCACTAGCGGGAGAAACAACTACGAGCAGTACTTC | CASSLLTSGRNNYEQYF
14 | TRBJ2-7 | NA | TRBV4-1 | NA | TGCGCCAGCAGCCAAGGGGCGGACACCTACGAGCAGTACTTC | CASSQGADTYEQYF
20 | TRBJ2-5 | TRBD2 | TRBV7-9 | few | TGTGCCAGCAGCTTAGCGTTTCCAGCGGGAGCCGGGTTACTACAAGAGACCCAGTACTTC | CASSLAFPAGAGLLQETQYF
16 | TRBJ1-6 | TRBD1 | TRBV6-1 | many | TGTGCCAGCAGTTCGGAAATGGACAGGGGTCGCTCACCCCTCCACTTT | CASSSEMDRGRSPLHF
15 | TRBJ2-7 | TRBD1 | TRBV6-1 | many | TGTGCCAGCGGCTCAACAGGGGGCCCCTCCTACGAGCAGTACTTC | CASGSTGGPSYEQYF
13 | TRBJ1-6 | NA | TRBV10-3 | many | TGTGCCATCAGTGGCGATAGAGGGTCACCCCTCCACTTT | CAISGDRGSPLHF
16 | TRBJ2-7 | NA | TRBV4-1 | NA | TGCGCCAGCAGCCAAGAAAGGGGAGGGGGTTCCTACGAGCAGTACTTC | CASSQERGGGSYEQYF
11 | TRBJ2-7 | TRBD1 | TRBV20-1 | few | TGCAGTGTCGCGGACAGGGAAGAGCAGTACTTC | CSVADREEQYF
14 | TRBJ2-5 | TRBD1 | TRBV12-3/TRBV12-4 | many | TGTGCCAGCAGTTCGGGGCCAGGGGGCGAGACCCAGTACTTC | CASSSGPGGETQYF
20 | TRBJ2-1 | TRBD2 | TRBV28 | many | TGTGCCAGCAGTGCAGACATGGTGGGACTAGCGGGAGTGACCTACAATGAGCAGTTCTTC | CASSADMVGLAGVTYNEQFF
14 | TRBJ1-5 | NA | TRBV7-2 | many | TGTGCCAGCAAAGCTTTGGGGCCGAATCAGCCCCAGCATTTT | CASKALGPNQPQHF
15 | TRBJ2-7 | NA | TRBV2 | NA | TGTGCCAGCAGTGAGGTTTTGGGCAACTCCTACGAGCAGTACTTC | CASSEVLGNSYEQYF
14 | TRBJ2-7 | NA | TRBV3-1 | once | TGTGCCAGCAGCCAAGACTTGACGGGCTACGAGCAGTACTTC | CASSQDLTGYEQYF
15 | TRBJ1-1 | NA | TRBV6-6 | NA | TGTGCCAGCAGTTACTCGGGCAGGACGAACACTGAAGCTTTCTTT | CASSYSGRTNTEAFF
14 | TRBJ2-3 | TRBD2 | TRBV4-1 | few | TGCGCCAGCAGCCAAGAGCGGGAGGTGGATACGCAGTATTTT | CASSQEREVDTQYF
16 | TRBJ2-5 | TRBD2 | TRBV20-1 | many | TGCAGTGCTACGAGGGGGGTAGCGGGGGGATTGGAGACCCAGTACTTC | CSATRGVAGGLETQYF
14 | TRBJ2-7 | TRBD1 | TRBV6-1 | many | TGTGCCAGCAGCTCCGGGACAGGAATTTACGAGCAGTACTTC | CASSSGTGIYEQYF
17 | TRBJ2-1 | TRBD2 | TRBV29-1 | NA | TGCAGCGTTGATGGGACTAGCGGGGGGGGGGGTGGGTATGAGCAGTTCTTC | CSVDGTSGGGGGYEQFF
17 | TRBJ2-3 | NA | TRBV24-1 | many | TGTGCCACCAGTGATTTGAGACTAAAGGACGATACAGATACGCAGTATTTT | CATSDLRLKDDTDTQYF
15 | TRBJ1-4 | NA | TRBV3-1 | once | TGTACCAGCAGCCAAATGGGAGCGCCTAATGAAAAACTGTTTTTT | CTSSQMGAPNEKLFF
15 | TRBJ1-1 | NA | TRBV12-3/TRBV12-4 | many | TGTGCCAGCAGTATTGCGACCCAACGTTCCACTGAAGCTTTCTTT | CASSIATQRSTEAFF
16 | TRBJ2-1 | TRBD2 | TRBV2 | few | TGTGCCAGCAGTAGACTAGCGGGAGGGCCAGGGAATGAGCAGTTCTTC | CASSRLAGGPGNEQFF
15 | TRBJ1-2 | TRBD1 | TRBV2 | many | TGTGCCAGCAGTGTTCCGACAGGGTATAACTATGGCTACACCTTC | CASSVPTGYNYGYTF
15 | TRBJ1-1 | NA | TRBV20-1 | many | TGCAGTGCTAGGCTTCGGGGGCGCGGTAACACTGAAGCTTTCTTT | CSARLRGRGNTEAFF
15 | TRBJ2-2 | TRBD1 | TRBV12-3/TRBV12-4 | many | TGTGCCAGCAGGACCGGGACAGGGGTCACCGGGGAGCTGTTTTTT | CASRTGTGVTGELFF
15 | TRBJ1-3 | NA | TRBV13 | NA | TGTGCCAGCAGCTTAGGCCCGGCGAGAGGGAACACCATATATTTT | CASSLGPARGNTIYF
16 | TRBJ2-3 | TRBD2 | TRBV6-1 | many | TGTGCCAGCAGTCGGTCTAGCGGGAGGGCTCCAGATACGCAGTATTTT | CASSRSSGRAPDTQYF
15 | TRBJ2-3 | TRBD2 | TRBV20-1 | many | TGCAGTGCTCGAGGGGCTAGCGGGGGAACAGATACGCAGTATTTT | CSARGASGGTDTQYF
13 | TRBJ2-1 | NA | TRBV3-1 | many | TGTGCCAGCAGCCAAGTTACTTTTAATGAGCAGTTCTTC | CASSQVTFNEQFF
14 | TRBJ1-2 | TRBD1 | TRBV20-1 | NA | TGCAGTGCCAATTCGGGGACAGGGTCCTATGGCTACACCTTC | CSANSGTGSYGYTF
12 | TRBJ2-1 | NA | TRBV11-2 | few | TGTGCCAGCAGCTTTGGCGGGGAGAGATGGTTCTTC | CASSFGGERWFF
14 | TRBJ2-2 | NA | TRBV12-3/TRBV12-4 | many | TGTGCCAGCAGTTTCCTCCTCAACACCGGGGAGCTGTTTTTT | CASSFLLNTGELFF
15 | TRBJ2-7 | TRBD2 | TRBV28 | many | TGTGCCATCAGCGCGTCGGGACTAGCGGATTACGAGCAGTACTTC | CAISASGLADYEQYF
16 | TRBJ1-6 | NA | TRBV27 | NA | TGTGCCAGCAGTTTATCGCGAGGGGAGGGTGATTCACCCCTCCACTTT | CASSLSRGEGDSPLHF
17 | TRBJ1-5 | NA | TRBV12-3/TRBV12-4 | few | TGTGCCAGCAGTTTCCTGGGGGGCGAGGCCGTTCCTCAGCCCCAGCATTTT | CASSFLGGEAVPQPQHF
17 | TRBJ1-4 | TRBD1 | TRBV12-3/TRBV12-4 | few | TGTGCCAGCAGTTACCACCACAGGGGGCCCCTAGGGGAAAAACTGTTTTTT | CASSYHHRGPLGEKLFF
14 | TRBJ2-1 | NA | TRBV3-1 | few | TGTGCCAGCAGCCAAGGATTAGCGGCATATGAGCAGTTCTTC | CASSQGLAAYEQFF